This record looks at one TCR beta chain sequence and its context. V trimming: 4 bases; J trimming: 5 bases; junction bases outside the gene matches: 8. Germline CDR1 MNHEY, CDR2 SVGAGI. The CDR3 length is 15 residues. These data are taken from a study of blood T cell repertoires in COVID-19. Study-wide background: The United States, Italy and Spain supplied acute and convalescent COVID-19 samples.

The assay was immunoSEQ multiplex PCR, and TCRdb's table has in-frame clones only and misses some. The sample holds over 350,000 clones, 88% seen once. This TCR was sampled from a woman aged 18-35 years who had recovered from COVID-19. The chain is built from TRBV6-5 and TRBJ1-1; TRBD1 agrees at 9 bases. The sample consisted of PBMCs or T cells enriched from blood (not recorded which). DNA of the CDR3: TGTGCCAGCAGTTTGGGACAGGGAGTAGAAACTGAAGCTTTCTTT. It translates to CASSLGQGVETEAFF.